The 15 T cell receptor beta chains reported below all come from one sample, sequenced in a study of CD8+ T cells in alopecia areata. Investigators isolated RNA and reverse transcribed it into cDNA to act as the sequencing template. The protocol was immunoSEQ multiplex PCR, while the TCRdb copy is restricted to in-frame clones and leaves out a portion. The sample contains approximately 180,000 clones, almost 65% of which appear only once. The sample consisted of CD4+ T cells sorted from blood, taken at week 0. These receptor sequences come from a human donor with alopecia areata.

This clone was recorded a few times. The chain joins TRBV30 to TRBJ1-6; perhaps TRBD1 as D (5 bases). V dropped 4 bases and J dropped 0 bases, with 13 bases sitting between them. Germline-derived CDR1 and CDR2 are GTSNPN and SVGIG (reference sequence). There are 16 residues in the CDR3. The CDR3 nucleotides are TGTGCCTGGATTCAGAGGGGCGGCTCCTATAATTCACCCCTCCACTTT. Protein: CAWIQRGGSYNSPLHF.

V and J are TRBV13 and TRBJ2-7, with D possibly being TRBD1 or TRBD2 (5 bases each). The CDR3 sequence is 15 residues long. Looked up from germline, CDR1 is PRHDT and CDR2 is FYEKMQ (reference sequence). The V gene lost 5 bases and the J gene lost 0 bases, with 14 bases spanning the gap. The CDR3 sequence is CASSAVGPSSYEQYF. The CDR3 DNA follows: TGTGCCAGCAGCGCCGTGGGACCAAGCTCCTACGAGCAGTACTTC.

This clone was observed a handful of times. CDR3 sequence reads: CASSSSSEETQYF. In DNA form, the CDR3 reads TGTGCCAGCAGCTCTTCTAGCGAGGAGACCCAGTACTTC. V usage is TRBV11-2 and J usage is TRBJ2-5; possibly TRBD2 for D (6 bases). CDR3 length: 13 residues. V was pared by 4 bases and J by 5 bases, with 11 bases between. Per germline, CDR1 SGHAT and CDR2 FQNNGV.

The chain links TRBV30 to TRBJ1-2; 7 bases map to TRBD1. V was clipped by 2 bases and J by 4 bases; unmatched bases: 7. CDR1 is GTSNPN and CDR2 is SVGIG in the germline V gene (reference sequence). The CDR3 runs 14 residues. This chain's CDR3 is CAWSRQGGAYGYTF. DNA for the CDR3: TGTGCCTGGAGTCGACAGGGAGGTGCCTATGGCTACACCTTC.

This chain connects TRBV5-6 to TRBJ2-3, with 10 bases aligning to TRBD1. Per the germline V gene, CDR1 is SGHDT and CDR2 is YYEEEE. V was pared by 4 bases and J by 8 bases, with 16 bases of the junction left unmatched. The CDR3 has 17 residues. The CDR3 region has the DNA TGTGCCAGCAGCCCTCGGGCGACAGGGGGCACGGATGTTACGCAGTATTTT. This sequence encodes CASSPRATGGTDVTQYF.

The chain carries TRBV2 and TRBJ2-2; D perhaps matches TRBD2 (6 bases). V dropped 7 bases and J dropped 4 bases, with 13 bases sitting between them. Germline V gene data show CDR1 as SNHLY and CDR2 as FYNNEI. This CDR3 has 14 amino acids. For the CDR3, the DNA is TGTGCCAGCACACCCAGACTAGGCACCGGGGAGCTGTTTTTT. Encoded protein: CASTPRLGTGELFF.

The chain uses TRBV29-1 and TRBJ2-7; the D call may be TRBD1 or TRBD2 (5 bases each). Per germline, CDR1 SQVTM and CDR2 ANQGSEA. With 2 bases removed from V and 3 bases from J, the gap between germline ends came to 11 bases. The CDR3 sequence is 13 residues long. This chain's CDR3 is CSVERDRGYEQYF. In DNA, the CDR3 is TGCAGCGTTGAAAGGGACCGAGGCTACGAGCAGTACTTC.

The chain recombines TRBV29-1 with TRBJ1-2, with 12 bases matching TRBD1. V gave up 6 bases and J gave up 14 bases; unmatched junction bases: 16. The CDR3 is 14 amino acids. In germline, CDR1 is SQVTM, CDR2 ANQGSEA. In nucleotides, the CDR3 is TGCAGCGTCGGTAGGCCGGGGACAGGGGGCTCGCTAACCTTC. Translated: CSVGRPGTGGSLTF. Looking up the rest from reference TRBV29-1 and TRBJ1-2 gives the full variable domain: SAVISQKPSRDICQRGTSLTIQCQVDSQVTMMFWYRQQPGQSLTLIATANQGSEATYESGFVIDKFPISRPNLTFSTLTVSNMSPEDSSIYLCSVGRPGTGGSLTFGSGTRLTVV.

This clone was counted only a few times. The chain combines TRBV29-1 with TRBJ1-1; D unresolved. CDR3 length: 14 amino acids. Germline CDR1 and CDR2: SQVTM and ANQGSEA. V lost 2 bases and J lost 3, with 13 bases in between. CDR3: CSVENQARDTEAFF. CDR3 in DNA: TGCAGCGTTGAAAATCAGGCTAGGGACACTGAAGCTTTCTTT.

The chain employs TRBV30 and TRBJ2-7; 11 bases are shared with TRBD1. This CDR3 comprises 15 residues. Trimming cost V 4 bases and J 1 base; bases outside gene matches: 6. Germline V gives CDR1 GTSNPN, CDR2 SVGIG (reference sequence). The CDR3 nucleotides are TGTGCCTGGACCAGAGGGACAGGGGGTTCCTACGAGCAGTACTTC. As protein: CAWTRGTGGSYEQYF. The variable domain in full, with the rest retrieved from reference TRBV30 and TRBJ2-7, is SQTIHQWPATLVQPVGSPLSLECTVEGTSNPNLYWYRQAAGRGLQLLFYSVGIGQISSEVPQNLSASRPQDRQFILSSKKLLLSDSGFYLCAWTRGTGGSYEQYFGPGTRLTVT.

This sequence joins TRBV11-2 and TRBJ2-7; 9 bases are a match to TRBD1. J gave up 2 bases and V 5 bases, and 4 bases lay outside the gene matches. The CDR3 is 14 amino acids. Germline V gene data show CDR1 as SGHAT and CDR2 as FQNNGV. CDR3 DNA sequence: TGTGCCAGCAGCCTGCGGGACAGGGCCTACGAGCAGTACTTC. This encodes CASSLRDRAYEQYF.

V gene TRBV11-2 combines with J gene TRBJ2-1; 10 bases are a match to TRBD2. The ends lost 0 bases at V and 4 bases at J; junction bases unmatched: 3. The CDR3 covers 16 residues. Per the germline V gene, CDR1 is SGHAT and CDR2 is FQNNGV. In nucleotides, the CDR3 is TGTGCCAGCAGCTTAGAAGGGACTAGCGAATACAATGAGCAGTTCTTC. Protein: CASSLEGTSEYNEQFF. The full variable domain, in which reference TRBV11-2 and TRBJ2-1 provide the parts outside the CDR3, is EAGVAQSPRYKIIEKRQSVAFWCNPISGHATLYWYQQILGQGPKLLIQFQNNGVVDDSQLPKDRFSAERLKGVDSTLKIQPAKLEDSAVYLCASSLEGTSEYNEQFFGPGTRLTVL.

The chain has TRBV2 and TRBJ2-2, with 7 bases that match TRBD1. The germline gives CDR1 SNHLY, CDR2 FYNNEI. The CDR3 covers 14 residues. Germline trimming cut 7 bases from V and 1 base from J; bases unmatched to any gene: 3. CDR3 DNA: TGTGCCAGCAACCGGGACAGGAACACCGGGGAGCTGTTTTTT. This codes for CASNRDRNTGELFF.

CDR3: CASSQEFSGTDTQYF. The CDR3 DNA sequence: TGCGCCAGCAGCCAGGAGTTTTCTGGCACAGATACGCAGTATTTT. The rearrangement joins TRBV4-3 to TRBJ2-3; no clear D gene. This CDR3 has 15 residues. Trimming shortened V by 3 bases and J by 1 base, and 11 bases separated the two germline ends. Germline-derived CDR1 and CDR2 are LGHNA and YSLEER.

The rearrangement links TRBV7-2 to TRBJ1-1; TRBD1 agrees at 7 bases. V lost 7 bases, J lost 10 bases, and 12 bases stayed unmatched. The CDR3 length is 13 residues. CDR1 SGHTA and CDR2 FQGNSA come from the germline V gene. CDR3 bases: TGTGCCAGCAAATTGACAGGGACCCAACGAGCTTTCTTT. As protein: CASKLTGTQRAFF.